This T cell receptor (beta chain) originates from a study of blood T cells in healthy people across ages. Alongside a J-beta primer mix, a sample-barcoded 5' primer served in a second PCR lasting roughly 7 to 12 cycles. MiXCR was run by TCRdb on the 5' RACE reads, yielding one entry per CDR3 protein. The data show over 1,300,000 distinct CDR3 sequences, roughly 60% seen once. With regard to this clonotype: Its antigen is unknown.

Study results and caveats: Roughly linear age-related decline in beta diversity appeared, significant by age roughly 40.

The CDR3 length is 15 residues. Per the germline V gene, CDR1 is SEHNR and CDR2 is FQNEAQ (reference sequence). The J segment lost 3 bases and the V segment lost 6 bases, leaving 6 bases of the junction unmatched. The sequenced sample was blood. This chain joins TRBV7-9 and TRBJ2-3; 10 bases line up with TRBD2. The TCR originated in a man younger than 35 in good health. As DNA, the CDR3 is TGTGCCAGCAGTCCCCTAGCGGGAGCAACAGATACGCAGTATTTT. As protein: CASSPLAGATDTQYF.